The source of this T cell receptor beta chain is a study of cytomegalovirus exposure and HLA in healthy donors. The overall study: As released early, the data held 70 million to 100 million unique TCRs from HLA-typed donors. Whole-study results and caveats: As a later analysis showed, a missense DCLRE1C variant was linked to trimming of TCR beta V- and J-genes.

Deletions cut 4 bases from V and 7 bases from J, with 11 bases between. This CDR3 contains 12 residues. Looked up from germline, CDR1 is GTSNPN and CDR2 is SVGIG (reference sequence). A note on this clone: Its specificity is not known.

This cohort consisted of healthy bone marrow donors. The PCR ran on 60 Vbeta and 13 Jbeta primers. The protocol was immunoSEQ multiplex PCR, while the TCRdb copy is restricted to in-frame clones and leaves out a portion. Among about 200,000 clones listed, 75% to 90% were seen once. The chain combines TRBV30 with TRBJ2-4, with D maybe TRBD2 (5 bases). This receptor was taken from a boy aged 2 to 9 in good health and CMV-seronegative. Source material: PBMCs. CDR3 loop: CAWTDYPNIQYF. In DNA form, the CDR3 reads TGTGCCTGGACTGACTACCCCAACATTCAGTACTTC. The full variable domain, rest sourced from reference TRBV30 and TRBJ2-4, is SQTIHQWPATLVQPVGSPLSLECTVEGTSNPNLYWYRQAAGRGLQLLFYSVGIGQISSEVPQNLSASRPQDRQFILSSKKLLLSDSGFYLCAWTDYPNIQYFGAGTRLSVL.